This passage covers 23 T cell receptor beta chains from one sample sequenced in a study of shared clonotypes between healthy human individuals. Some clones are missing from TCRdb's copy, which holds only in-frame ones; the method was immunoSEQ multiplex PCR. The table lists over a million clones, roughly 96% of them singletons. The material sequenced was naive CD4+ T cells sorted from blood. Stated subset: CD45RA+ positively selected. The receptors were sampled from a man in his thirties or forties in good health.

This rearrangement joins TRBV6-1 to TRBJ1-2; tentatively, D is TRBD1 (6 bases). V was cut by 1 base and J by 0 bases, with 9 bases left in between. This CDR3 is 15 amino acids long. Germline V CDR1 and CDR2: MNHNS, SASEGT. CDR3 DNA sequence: TGTGCCAGCAGTGAAGGGGGGGCCACTAACTATGGCTACACCTTC. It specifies CASSEGGATNYGYTF.

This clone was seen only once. The CDR3 region is CASSLVLAGVGNEQFF. CDR3 nucleotide sequence: TGTGCCAGCAGCTTAGTTCTAGCGGGAGTGGGGAATGAGCAGTTCTTC. The chain combines TRBV7-6 with TRBJ2-1, with 10 bases matching TRBD2. V lost 1 base, J lost 7 bases, and 7 bases stayed unmatched. This CDR3 spans 16 amino acids. Germline values: CDR1 SGHVS, CDR2 FNYEAQ.

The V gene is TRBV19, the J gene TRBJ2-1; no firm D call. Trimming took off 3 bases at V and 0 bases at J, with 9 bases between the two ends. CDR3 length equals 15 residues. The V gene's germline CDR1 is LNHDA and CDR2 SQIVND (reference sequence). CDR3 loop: CASSIAASSYNEQFF. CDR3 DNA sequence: TGTGCCAGTAGTATCGCGGCGAGCTCCTACAATGAGCAGTTCTTC. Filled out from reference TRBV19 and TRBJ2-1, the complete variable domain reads DGGITQSPKYLFRKEGQNVTLSCEQNLNHDAMYWYRQDPGQGLRLIYYSQIVNDFQKGDIAEGYSVSREKKESFPLTVTSAQKNPTAFYLCASSIAASSYNEQFFGPGTRLTVL.

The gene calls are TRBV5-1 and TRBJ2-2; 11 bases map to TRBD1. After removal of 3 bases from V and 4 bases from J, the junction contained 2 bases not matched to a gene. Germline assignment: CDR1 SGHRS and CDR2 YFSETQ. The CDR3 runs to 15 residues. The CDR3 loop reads CASSWGQGGTGELFF. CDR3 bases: TGCGCCAGCAGCTGGGGACAGGGGGGCACCGGGGAGCTGTTTTTT.

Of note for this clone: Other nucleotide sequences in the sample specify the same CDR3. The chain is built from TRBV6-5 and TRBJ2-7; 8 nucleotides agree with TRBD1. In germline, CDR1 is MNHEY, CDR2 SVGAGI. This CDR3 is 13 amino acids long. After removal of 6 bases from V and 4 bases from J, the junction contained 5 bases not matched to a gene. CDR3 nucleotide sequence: TGTGCCAGCAGCTCCGGGACAGGATACGAGCAGTACTTC. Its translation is CASSSGTGYEQYF.

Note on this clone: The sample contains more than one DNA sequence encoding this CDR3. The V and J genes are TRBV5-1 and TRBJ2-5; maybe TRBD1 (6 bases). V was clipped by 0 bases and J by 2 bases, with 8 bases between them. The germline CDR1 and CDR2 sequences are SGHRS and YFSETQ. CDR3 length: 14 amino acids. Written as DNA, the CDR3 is TGCGCCAGCAGCTTGGGAACAGGGCAAGAGACCCAGTACTTC. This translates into CASSLGTGQETQYF.

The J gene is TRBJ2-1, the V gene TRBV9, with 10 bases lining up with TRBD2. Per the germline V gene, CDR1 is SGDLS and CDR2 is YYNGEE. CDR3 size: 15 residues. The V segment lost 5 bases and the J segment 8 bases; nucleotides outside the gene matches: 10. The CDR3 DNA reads TGTGCCAGCAGGAGGGCTAGCGGGAGTCGCCATGAGCAGTTCTTC. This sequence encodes CASRRASGSRHEQFF.

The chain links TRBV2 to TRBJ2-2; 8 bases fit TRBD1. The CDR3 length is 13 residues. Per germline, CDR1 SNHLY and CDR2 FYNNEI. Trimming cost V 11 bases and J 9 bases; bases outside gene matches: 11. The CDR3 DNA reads TGTGCCTCCCAAGGACAGGGAACAAGGGAGCTGTTTTTT. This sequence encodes CASQGQGTRELFF.

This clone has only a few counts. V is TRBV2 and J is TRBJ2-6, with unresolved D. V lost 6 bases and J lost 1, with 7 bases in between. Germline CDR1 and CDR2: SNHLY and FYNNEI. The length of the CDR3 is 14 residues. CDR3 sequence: CASSPESGANVLTF. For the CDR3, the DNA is TGTGCCAGCAGCCCAGAGTCTGGGGCCAACGTCCTGACTTTC.

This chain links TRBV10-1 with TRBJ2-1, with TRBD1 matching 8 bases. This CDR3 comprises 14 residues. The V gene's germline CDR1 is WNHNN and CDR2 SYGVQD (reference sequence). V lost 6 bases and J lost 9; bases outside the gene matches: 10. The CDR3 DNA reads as TGCGCCAGCAGCCCCCGACAGGGACAGGCTGAGCAGTTCTTC. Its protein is CASSPRQGQAEQFF.

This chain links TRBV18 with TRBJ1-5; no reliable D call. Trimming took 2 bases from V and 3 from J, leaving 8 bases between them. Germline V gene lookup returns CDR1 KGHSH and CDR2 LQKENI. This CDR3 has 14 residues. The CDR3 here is CASSPAAVNQPQHF. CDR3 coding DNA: TGTGCCAGCTCACCAGCGGCAGTCAATCAGCCCCAGCATTTT.

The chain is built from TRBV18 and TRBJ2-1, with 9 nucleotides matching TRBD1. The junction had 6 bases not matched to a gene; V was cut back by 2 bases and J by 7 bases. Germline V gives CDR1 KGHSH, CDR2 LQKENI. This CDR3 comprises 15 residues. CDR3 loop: CASSPIQGALNEQFF. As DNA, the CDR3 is TGTGCCAGCTCACCAATACAGGGGGCATTGAATGAGCAGTTCTTC.

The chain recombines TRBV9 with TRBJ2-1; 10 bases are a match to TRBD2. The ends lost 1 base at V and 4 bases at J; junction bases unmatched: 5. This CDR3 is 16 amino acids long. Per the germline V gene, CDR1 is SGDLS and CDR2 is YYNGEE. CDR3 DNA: TGTGCCAGCAGCGTAATAGCGGGAGGACCATACAATGAGCAGTTCTTC. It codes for CASSVIAGGPYNEQFF.

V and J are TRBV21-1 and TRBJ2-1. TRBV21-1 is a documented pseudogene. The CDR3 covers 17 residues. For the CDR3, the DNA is TGTGCCAGCAGCAAAAGTGTCCCACGGTGGGCCTACAATGAGCAGTTCTTC. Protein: CASSKSVPRWAYNEQFF.

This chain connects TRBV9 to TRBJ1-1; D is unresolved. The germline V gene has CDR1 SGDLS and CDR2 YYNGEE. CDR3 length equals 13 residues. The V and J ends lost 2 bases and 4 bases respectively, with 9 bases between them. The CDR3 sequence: CASSVEMSTEAFF. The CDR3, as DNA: TGTGCCAGCAGCGTTGAGATGAGCACTGAAGCTTTCTTT.

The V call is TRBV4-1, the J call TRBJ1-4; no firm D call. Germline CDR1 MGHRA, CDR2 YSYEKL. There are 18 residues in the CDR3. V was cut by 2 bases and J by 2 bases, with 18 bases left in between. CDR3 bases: TGCGCCAGCAGCCAAATCTATGATCGGGTTAGGACTAATGAAAAACTGTTTTTT. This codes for CASSQIYDRVRTNEKLFF.

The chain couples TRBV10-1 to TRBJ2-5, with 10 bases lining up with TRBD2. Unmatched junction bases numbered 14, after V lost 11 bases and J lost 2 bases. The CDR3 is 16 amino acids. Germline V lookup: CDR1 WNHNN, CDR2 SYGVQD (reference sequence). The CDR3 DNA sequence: TGCGCCCGAAGGGAAGGGGGACTAGCGAATCAAGAGACCCAGTACTTC. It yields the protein CARREGGLANQETQYF.

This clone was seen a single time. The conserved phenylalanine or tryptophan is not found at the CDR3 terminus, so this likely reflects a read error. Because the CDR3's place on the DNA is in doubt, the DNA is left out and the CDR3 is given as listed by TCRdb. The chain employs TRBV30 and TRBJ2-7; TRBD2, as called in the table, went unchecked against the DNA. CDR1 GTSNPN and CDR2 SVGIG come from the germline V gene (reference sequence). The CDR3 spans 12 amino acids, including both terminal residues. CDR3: CAWSETRTTVYL.

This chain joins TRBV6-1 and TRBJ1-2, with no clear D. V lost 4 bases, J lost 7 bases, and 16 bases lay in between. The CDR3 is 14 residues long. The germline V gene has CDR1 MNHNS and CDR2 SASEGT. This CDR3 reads CASSATTGTLGYTF. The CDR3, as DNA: TGTGCCAGCAGTGCGACGACGGGCACTCTTGGCTACACCTTC.

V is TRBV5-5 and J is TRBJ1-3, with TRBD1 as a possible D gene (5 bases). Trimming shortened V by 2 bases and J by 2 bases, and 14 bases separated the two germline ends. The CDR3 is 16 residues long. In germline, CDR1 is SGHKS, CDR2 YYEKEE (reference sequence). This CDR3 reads CASSFSAGKTGNTIYF. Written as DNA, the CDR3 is TGTGCCAGCAGCTTTTCCGCAGGGAAAACTGGAAACACCATATATTTT.

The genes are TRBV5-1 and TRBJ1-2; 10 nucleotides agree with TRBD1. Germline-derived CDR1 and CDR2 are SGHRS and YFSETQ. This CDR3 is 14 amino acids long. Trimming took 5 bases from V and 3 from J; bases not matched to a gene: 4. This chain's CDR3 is CASRGGTGDYGYTF. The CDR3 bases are TGCGCCAGCAGAGGCGGGACAGGGGACTATGGCTACACCTTC.

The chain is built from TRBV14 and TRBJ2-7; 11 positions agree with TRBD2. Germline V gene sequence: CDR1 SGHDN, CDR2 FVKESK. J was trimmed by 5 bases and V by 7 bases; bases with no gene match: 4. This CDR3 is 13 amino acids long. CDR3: CASKTSGSHEQYF. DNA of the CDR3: TGTGCCAGCAAAACTAGCGGGAGCCACGAGCAGTACTTC.

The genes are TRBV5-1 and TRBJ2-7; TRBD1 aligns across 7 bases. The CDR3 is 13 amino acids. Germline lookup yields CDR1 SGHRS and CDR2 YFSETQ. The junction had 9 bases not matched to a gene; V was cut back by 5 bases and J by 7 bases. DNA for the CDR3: TGCGCCAGCAGTTACCAACCGGGACAGGAGCAGTACTTC. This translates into CASSYQPGQEQYF.